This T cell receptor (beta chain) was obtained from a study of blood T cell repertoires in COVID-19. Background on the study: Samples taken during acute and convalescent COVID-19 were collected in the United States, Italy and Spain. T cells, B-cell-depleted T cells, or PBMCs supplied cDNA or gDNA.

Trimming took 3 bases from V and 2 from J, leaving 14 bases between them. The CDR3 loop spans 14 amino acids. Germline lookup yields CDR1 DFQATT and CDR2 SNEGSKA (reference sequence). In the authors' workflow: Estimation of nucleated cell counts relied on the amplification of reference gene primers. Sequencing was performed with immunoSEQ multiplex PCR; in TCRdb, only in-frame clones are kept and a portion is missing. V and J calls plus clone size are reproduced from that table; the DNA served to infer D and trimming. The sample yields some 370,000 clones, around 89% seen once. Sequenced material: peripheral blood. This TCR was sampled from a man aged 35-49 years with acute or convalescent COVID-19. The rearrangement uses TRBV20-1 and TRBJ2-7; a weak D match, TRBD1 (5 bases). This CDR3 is CSASSPGHTYEQYF. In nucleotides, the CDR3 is TGCAGTGCTAGTTCCCCAGGGCACACCTACGAGCAGTACTTC.